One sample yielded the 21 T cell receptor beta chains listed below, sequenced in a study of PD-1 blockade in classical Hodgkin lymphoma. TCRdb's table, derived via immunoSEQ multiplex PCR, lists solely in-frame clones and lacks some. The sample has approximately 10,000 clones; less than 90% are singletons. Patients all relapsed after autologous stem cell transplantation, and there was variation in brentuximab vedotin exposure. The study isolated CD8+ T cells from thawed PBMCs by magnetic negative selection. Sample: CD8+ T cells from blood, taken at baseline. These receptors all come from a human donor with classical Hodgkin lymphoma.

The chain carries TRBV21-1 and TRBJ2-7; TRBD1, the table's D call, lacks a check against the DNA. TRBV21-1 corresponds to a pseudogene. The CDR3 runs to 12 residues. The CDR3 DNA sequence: TGTGCCAGCTGGACAGGGGGTTACGAGCAGTACTTC. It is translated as CASWTGGYEQYF.

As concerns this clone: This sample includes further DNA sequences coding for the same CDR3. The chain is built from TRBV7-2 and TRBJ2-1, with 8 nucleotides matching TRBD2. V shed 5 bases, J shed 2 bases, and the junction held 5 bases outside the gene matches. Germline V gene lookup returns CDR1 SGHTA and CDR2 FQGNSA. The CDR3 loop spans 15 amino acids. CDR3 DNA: TGTGCCAGCAGCCGCACTAGCGGTCCCTACAATGAGCAGTTCTTC. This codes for CASSRTSGPYNEQFF.

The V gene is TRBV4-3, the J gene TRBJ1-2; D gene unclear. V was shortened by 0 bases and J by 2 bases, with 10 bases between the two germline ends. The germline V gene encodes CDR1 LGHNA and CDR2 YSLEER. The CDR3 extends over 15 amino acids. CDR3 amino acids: CASSQDKGLNYGYTF. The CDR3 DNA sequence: TGCGCCAGCAGCCAAGACAAGGGATTGAACTATGGCTACACCTTC.

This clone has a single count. The CDR3 region has the DNA TGCGCCAGCAGCCTCCTGGACAGGGCCACATCCTACGAGCAGTACTTC. This gives the protein CASSLLDRATSYEQYF. This chain connects TRBV5-1 to TRBJ2-7; 8 positions agree with TRBD1. The ends lost 4 bases at V and 1 base at J; junction bases unmatched: 10. CDR1 is SGHRS and CDR2 is YFSETQ in the germline V gene. The CDR3 loop spans 16 amino acids.

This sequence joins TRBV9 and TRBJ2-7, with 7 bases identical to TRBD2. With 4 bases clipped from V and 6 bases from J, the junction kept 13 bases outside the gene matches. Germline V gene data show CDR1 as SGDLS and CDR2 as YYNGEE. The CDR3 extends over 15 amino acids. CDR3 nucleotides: TGTGCCAGCAGCTCCTCCCTAATGGGGGGGAGCGAGCAGTACTTC. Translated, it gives CASSSSLMGGSEQYF.

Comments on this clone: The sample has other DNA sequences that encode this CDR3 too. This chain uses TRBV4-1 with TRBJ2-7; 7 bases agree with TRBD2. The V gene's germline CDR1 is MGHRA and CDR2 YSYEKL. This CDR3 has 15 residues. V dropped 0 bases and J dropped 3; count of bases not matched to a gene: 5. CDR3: CASSQEAGRNYEQYF. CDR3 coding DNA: TGCGCCAGCAGCCAAGAGGCCGGGAGGAACTACGAGCAGTACTTC.

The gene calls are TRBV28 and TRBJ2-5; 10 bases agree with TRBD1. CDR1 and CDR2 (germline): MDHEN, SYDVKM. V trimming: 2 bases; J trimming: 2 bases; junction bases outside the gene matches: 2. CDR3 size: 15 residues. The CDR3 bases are TGTGCCAGCAGTTTAGGACAGGGGGTACAAGAGACCCAGTACTTC. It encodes CASSLGQGVQETQYF.

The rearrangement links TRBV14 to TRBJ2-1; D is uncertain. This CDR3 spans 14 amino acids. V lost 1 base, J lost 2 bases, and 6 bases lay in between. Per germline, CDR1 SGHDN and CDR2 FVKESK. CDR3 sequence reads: CASSQVSPYNEQFF. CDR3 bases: TGTGCCAGCAGCCAAGTTAGTCCCTACAATGAGCAGTTCTTC.

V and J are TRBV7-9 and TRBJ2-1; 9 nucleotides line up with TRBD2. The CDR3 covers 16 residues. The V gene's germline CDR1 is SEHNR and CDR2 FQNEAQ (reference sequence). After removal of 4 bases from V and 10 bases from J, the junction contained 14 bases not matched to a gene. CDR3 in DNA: TGTGCCAGCAGCTCCGTACTAAGCGGGCTAGCGGGAGAGCAGTTCTTC. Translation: CASSSVLSGLAGEQFF.

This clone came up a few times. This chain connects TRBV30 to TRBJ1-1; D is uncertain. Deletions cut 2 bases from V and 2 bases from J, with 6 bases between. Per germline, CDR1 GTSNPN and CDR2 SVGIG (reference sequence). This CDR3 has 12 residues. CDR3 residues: CAWSSHNTEAFF. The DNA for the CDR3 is TGTGCCTGGAGTAGTCACAACACTGAAGCTTTCTTT. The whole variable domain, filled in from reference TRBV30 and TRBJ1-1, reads SQTIHQWPATLVQPVGSPLSLECTVEGTSNPNLYWYRQAAGRGLQLLFYSVGIGQISSEVPQNLSASRPQDRQFILSSKKLLLSDSGFYLCAWSSHNTEAFFGQGTRLTVV.

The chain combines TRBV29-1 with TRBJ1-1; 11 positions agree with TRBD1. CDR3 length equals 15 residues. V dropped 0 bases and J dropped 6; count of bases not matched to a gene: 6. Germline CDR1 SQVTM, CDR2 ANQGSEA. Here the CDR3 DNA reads TGCAGCGTTGAAGATCTGGGACAGGGGGACTCTGAAGCTTTCTTT. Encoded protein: CSVEDLGQGDSEAFF.

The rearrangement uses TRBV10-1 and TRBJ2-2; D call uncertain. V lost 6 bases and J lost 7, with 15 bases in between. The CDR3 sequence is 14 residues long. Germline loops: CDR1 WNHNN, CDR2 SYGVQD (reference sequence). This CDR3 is CASSLRSPSGELFF. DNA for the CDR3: TGCGCCAGCAGCCTGAGGTCTCCGAGCGGGGAGCTGTTTTTT.

CDR3 sequence (DNA): TGTGCCAGCAGTGACTCCGGACTAAACACCGGGGAGCTGTTTTTT. The encoded protein is CASSDSGLNTGELFF. The rearrangement joins TRBV6-4 to TRBJ2-2; D is possibly TRBD2 (6 bases). The V end lost 0 bases, the J end lost 2 bases, and 7 bases lay between the germline ends. This CDR3 region has 15 residues. The V gene's germline CDR1 is MRHNA and CDR2 SNTAGT.

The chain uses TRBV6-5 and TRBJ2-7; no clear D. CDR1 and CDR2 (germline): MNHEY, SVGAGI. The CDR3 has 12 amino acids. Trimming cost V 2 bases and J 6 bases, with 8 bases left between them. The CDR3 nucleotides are TGTGCCAGCAGTTACAAGGGCTTCGAGCAGTACTTC. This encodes CASSYKGFEQYF.

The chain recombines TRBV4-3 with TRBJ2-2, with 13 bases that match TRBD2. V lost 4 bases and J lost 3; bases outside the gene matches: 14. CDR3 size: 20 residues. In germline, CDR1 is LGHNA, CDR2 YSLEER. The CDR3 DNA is TGCGCCAGCAGCCGAGCCCTCTCGCTGGGACTAGCGGGGCACACCGGGGAGCTGTTTTTT. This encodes CASSRALSLGLAGHTGELFF.

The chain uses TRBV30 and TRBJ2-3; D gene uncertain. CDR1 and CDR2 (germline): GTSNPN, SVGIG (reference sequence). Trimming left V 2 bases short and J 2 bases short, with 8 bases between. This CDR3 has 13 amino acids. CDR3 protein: CAWSRGITDTQYF. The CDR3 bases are TGTGCCTGGAGTCGCGGAATCACAGATACGCAGTATTTT. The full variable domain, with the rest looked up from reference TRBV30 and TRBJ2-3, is SQTIHQWPATLVQPVGSPLSLECTVEGTSNPNLYWYRQAAGRGLQLLFYSVGIGQISSEVPQNLSASRPQDRQFILSSKKLLLSDSGFYLCAWSRGITDTQYFGPGTRLTVL.

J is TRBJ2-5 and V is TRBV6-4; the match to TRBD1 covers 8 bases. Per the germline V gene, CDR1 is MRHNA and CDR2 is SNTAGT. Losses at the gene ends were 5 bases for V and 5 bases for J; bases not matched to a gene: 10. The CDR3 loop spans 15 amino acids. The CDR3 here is CASSFPGQVNETQYF. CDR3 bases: TGTGCCAGCAGTTTTCCGGGACAGGTGAATGAGACCCAGTACTTC.

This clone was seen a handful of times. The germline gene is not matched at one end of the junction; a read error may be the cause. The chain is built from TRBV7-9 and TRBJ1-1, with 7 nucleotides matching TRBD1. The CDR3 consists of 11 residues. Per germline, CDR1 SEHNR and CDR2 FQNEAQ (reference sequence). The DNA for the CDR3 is TGTGCCGGCAGGGGGGACACTGAAGCTTTCTTT. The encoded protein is CAGRGDTEAFF.

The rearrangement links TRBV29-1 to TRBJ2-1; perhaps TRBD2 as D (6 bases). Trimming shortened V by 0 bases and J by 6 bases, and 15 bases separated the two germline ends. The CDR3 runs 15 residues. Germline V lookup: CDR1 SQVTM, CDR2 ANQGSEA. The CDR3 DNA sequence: TGCAGCGTTGAAGATTCCTCGAGGCGGGGCAATGAGCAGTTCTTC. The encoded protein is CSVEDSSRRGNEQFF.

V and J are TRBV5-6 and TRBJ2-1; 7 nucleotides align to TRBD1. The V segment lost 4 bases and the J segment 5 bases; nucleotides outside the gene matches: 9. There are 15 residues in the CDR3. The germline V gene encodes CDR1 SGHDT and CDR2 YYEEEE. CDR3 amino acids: CASSTGQRNHNEQFF. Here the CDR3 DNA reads TGTGCCAGCAGCACGGGACAGCGAAACCACAATGAGCAGTTCTTC.

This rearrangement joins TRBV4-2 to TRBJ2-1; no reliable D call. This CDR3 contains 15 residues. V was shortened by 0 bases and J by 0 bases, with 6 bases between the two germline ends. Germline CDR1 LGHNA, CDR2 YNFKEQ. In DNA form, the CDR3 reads TGTGCCAGCAGCCAAGATCTAAGCTCCTACAATGAGCAGTTCTTC. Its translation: CASSQDLSSYNEQFF.